These T cell receptor beta chains were read from a single sample in a study of Ad26.COV2.S vaccination and SARS-CoV-2 variants. Only in-frame clones appear in the TCRdb table, and some are missing; sequencing was by immunoSEQ multiplex PCR. The table includes a few hundred thousand clones, about 87% detected once. The input for sequencing was peripheral blood, taken in a trial of Ad26.COV2.S vaccine versus placebo. All receptors derive from a person aged 18-60 years who received the Ad26.COV2.S COVID-19 vaccine or a placebo. The CDR3 runs from the conserved cysteine through the conserved F or W. A D gene is named only where the DNA matches it firmly. Clone sizes are given selectively: once, few, many, or a class where the clone is expanded.

V gene: TRBV7-2
J gene: TRBJ2-1
clone size: .
D gene: TRBD2
CDR3 protein: CASRRSGTSGGAFYNEQFF
CDR3 DNA: TGTGCCAGCAGACGAAGCGGGACTAGCGGGGGGGCCTTCTACAATGAGCAGTTCTTC

V gene: TRBV4-1
J gene: TRBJ2-2
clone size: .
D gene: TRBD2
CDR3 protein: CASSYRPLLAGATGELFF
CDR3 DNA: TGCGCCAGCAGCTATCGGCCCTTACTAGCGGGGGCCACCGGGGAGCTGTTTTTT

V gene: TRBV27
J gene: TRBJ2-1
clone size: once
D gene: TRBD2
CDR3 protein: CASSSSGTSGSNEQFF
CDR3 DNA: TGTGCCAGCAGTTCATCCGGGACTAGCGGGAGCAATGAGCAGTTCTTC

V gene: TRBV14
J gene: TRBJ1-3
clone size: .
D gene: .
CDR3 protein: CASTLSGSSGNTIYF
CDR3 DNA: TGTGCCAGCACCCTGAGCGGAAGCTCTGGAAACACCATATATTTT

V gene: TRBV19
J gene: TRBJ2-1
clone size: .
D gene: .
CDR3 protein: CASSIGPRLSYNEQFF
CDR3 DNA: TGTGCCAGTAGTATAGGTCCCAGACTCTCCTACAATGAGCAGTTCTTC

V gene: TRBV7-8
J gene: TRBJ1-2
clone size: .
D gene: TRBD1
CDR3 protein: CASSPARDSPQSGYTF
CDR3 DNA: TGTGCCAGCAGCCCTGCTCGGGACAGCCCCCAAAGTGGCTACACCTTC

V gene: TRBV7-9
J gene: TRBJ1-2
clone size: .
D gene: TRBD1
CDR3 protein: CASSLALGTAPYGYTF
CDR3 DNA: TGTGCCAGCAGCTTAGCGCTGGGGACAGCGCCTTATGGCTACACCTTC

V gene: TRBV6-5
J gene: TRBJ1-2
clone size: .
D gene: .
CDR3 protein: CASSYSSQGSLHGYTF
CDR3 DNA: TGTGCCAGCAGTTACTCTTCCCAGGGGAGTCTCCATGGCTACACCTTC

V gene: TRBV4-2
J gene: TRBJ1-4
clone size: .
D gene: .
CDR3 protein: CASSQVMAWGEKLFF
CDR3 DNA: TGTGCCAGCAGCCAGGTGATGGCCTGGGGCGAAAAACTGTTTTTT

V gene: TRBV5-1
J gene: TRBJ1-1
clone size: .
D gene: .
CDR3 protein: CASSLEGANTEAFF
CDR3 DNA: TGCGCCAGCAGCTTGGAAGGGGCTAACACTGAAGCTTTCTTT

V gene: TRBV4-1
J gene: TRBJ2-2
clone size: .
D gene: .
CDR3 protein: CASSQLGIGGRKTGELFF
CDR3 DNA: TGCGCCAGCAGCCAGTTAGGTATAGGGGGGCGTAAAACCGGGGAGCTGTTTTTT

V gene: TRBV6-2/TRBV6-3
J gene: TRBJ2-5
clone size: .
D gene: TRBD2
CDR3 protein: CASSLGGTSGIQETQYF
CDR3 DNA: TGTGCCAGCAGCTTAGGCGGGACTAGCGGCATCCAAGAGACCCAGTACTTC

V gene: TRBV19
J gene: TRBJ1-5
clone size: .
D gene: TRBD1
CDR3 protein: CASSIGTGGNQPQHF
CDR3 DNA: TGTGCCAGTAGTATCGGGACAGGGGGTAATCAGCCCCAGCATTTT

V gene: TRBV4-3
J gene: TRBJ2-3
clone size: .
D gene: TRBD1
CDR3 protein: CASSRGQGDTDTQYF
CDR3 DNA: TGCGCCAGCAGCCGGGGACAGGGCGACACAGATACGCAGTATTTT

V gene: TRBV12-3/TRBV12-4
J gene: TRBJ1-1
clone size: .
D gene: .
CDR3 protein: CASKPSMNTEAFF
CDR3 DNA: TGTGCCAGCAAGCCCAGTATGAACACTGAAGCTTTCTTT

V gene: TRBV25-1
J gene: TRBJ1-5
clone size: few
D gene: .
CDR3 protein: CASSHTGDQPQHF
CDR3 DNA: TGTGCCAGCAGCCACACAGGCGATCAGCCCCAGCATTTT

V gene: TRBV5-5
J gene: TRBJ1-5
clone size: .
D gene: .
CDR3 protein: CASSSYDRELRPQHF
CDR3 DNA: TGTGCCAGCAGCTCATACGACCGCGAACTTCGACCCCAGCATTTT

V gene: TRBV2
J gene: TRBJ1-1
clone size: .
D gene: .
CDR3 protein: CASREGSYTEAFF
CDR3 DNA: TGTGCCAGCAGGGAGGGGAGCTACACTGAAGCTTTCTTT

V gene: TRBV4-3
J gene: TRBJ1-2
clone size: .
D gene: .
CDR3 protein: CASSQDQQGNYGYTF
CDR3 DNA: TGCGCCAGCAGCCAAGATCAACAGGGCAACTATGGCTACACCTTC

V gene: TRBV9
J gene: TRBJ1-4
clone size: .
D gene: .
CDR3 protein: CASSGGAEQEKLFF
CDR3 DNA: TGTGCCAGCAGCGGAGGGGCAGAACAAGAAAAACTGTTTTTT

V gene: TRBV2
J gene: TRBJ2-3
clone size: .
D gene: TRBD1
CDR3 protein: CASRPGQAGDTQYF
CDR3 DNA: TGTGCCAGCAGACCCGGACAGGCGGGAGATACGCAGTATTTT

V gene: TRBV15
J gene: TRBJ1-6
clone size: .
D gene: .
CDR3 protein: CATSRDPTKGSPLHF
CDR3 DNA: TGTGCCACCAGCAGAGACCCCACCAAAGGGTCACCCCTCCACTTT

V gene: TRBV9
J gene: TRBJ2-5
clone size: .
D gene: .
CDR3 protein: CASSNQLETQYF
CDR3 DNA: TGTGCCAGCAGCAATCAACTGGAGACCCAGTACTTC

V gene: TRBV3-1/TRBV3-2
J gene: TRBJ1-2
clone size: .
D gene: .
CDR3 protein: CASRSKRGDYGYTF
CDR3 DNA: TGTGCCAGCAGGTCTAAACGAGGGGACTATGGCTACACCTTC

V gene: TRBV10-1
J gene: TRBJ2-5
clone size: .
D gene: .
CDR3 protein: CASSESPQLQETQYF
CDR3 DNA: TGCGCCAGCAGTGAGTCCCCACAGCTCCAAGAGACCCAGTACTTC

V gene: TRBV10-3
J gene: TRBJ2-7
clone size: .
D gene: .
CDR3 protein: CAISESKRVDEQYF
CDR3 DNA: TGTGCCATCAGTGAGTCGAAAAGGGTTGACGAGCAGTACTTC

V gene: TRBV30
J gene: TRBJ1-6
clone size: .
D gene: .
CDR3 protein: CAWSIRNYNSPLHF
CDR3 DNA: TGTGCCTGGAGCATCCGGAACTATAATTCACCCCTCCACTTT

V gene: TRBV5-1
J gene: TRBJ1-1
clone size: .
D gene: .
CDR3 protein: CASSLDSGMNTEAFF
CDR3 DNA: TGCGCCAGCAGCTTGGATTCAGGGATGAACACTGAAGCTTTCTTT

V gene: TRBV13
J gene: TRBJ1-2
clone size: .
D gene: .
CDR3 protein: CASSSRQTANYGYTF
CDR3 DNA: TGTGCCAGCAGCTCCCGACAGACAGCCAACTATGGCTACACCTTC

V gene: TRBV5-6
J gene: TRBJ1-6
clone size: .
D gene: TRBD1
CDR3 protein: CASSPDRGNNSPLHF
CDR3 DNA: TGTGCCAGCAGCCCCGACAGGGGTAATAATTCACCCCTCCACTTT

V gene: TRBV7-9
J gene: TRBJ2-1
clone size: .
D gene: TRBD2
CDR3 protein: CASSLGFLAGYNEQFF
CDR3 DNA: TGTGCCAGCAGCTTAGGCTTCCTAGCGGGCTACAATGAGCAGTTCTTC

V gene: TRBV4-1
J gene: TRBJ1-6
clone size: .
D gene: TRBD1
CDR3 protein: CASSQDRVNSPLHF
CDR3 DNA: TGCGCCAGCAGTCAAGACAGGGTAAATTCACCCCTCCACTTT

V gene: TRBV6-5
J gene: TRBJ2-7
clone size: .
D gene: .
CDR3 protein: CASSYSMSNYEQYF
CDR3 DNA: TGTGCCAGCAGTTACTCAATGAGTAACTACGAGCAGTACTTC

V gene: TRBV5-1
J gene: TRBJ2-7
clone size: .
D gene: .
CDR3 protein: CASSPDGGGEQYF
CDR3 DNA: TGCGCCAGCAGCCCGGACGGGGGAGGAGAGCAGTACTTC

V gene: TRBV7-8
J gene: TRBJ2-1
clone size: .
D gene: TRBD2
CDR3 protein: CASSKGREGPPHEQFF
CDR3 DNA: TGTGCCAGCAGCAAGGGGCGGGAGGGCCCTCCCCATGAGCAGTTCTTC

V gene: TRBV18
J gene: TRBJ2-7
clone size: .
D gene: TRBD2
CDR3 protein: CASSEGLDSYEQYF
CDR3 DNA: TGTGCCAGCTCCGAGGGACTAGATTCCTACGAGCAGTACTTC

V gene: TRBV13
J gene: TRBJ2-3
clone size: .
D gene: .
CDR3 protein: CASSLGAATSTDTQYF
CDR3 DNA: TGTGCCAGCAGCTTAGGGGCGGCAACTAGCACAGATACGCAGTATTTT

V gene: TRBV11-2
J gene: TRBJ1-3
clone size: few
D gene: .
CDR3 protein: CASSLIRNTIYF
CDR3 DNA: TGTGCCAGCAGCTTAATCCGAAACACCATATATTTT

V gene: TRBV30
J gene: TRBJ1-6
clone size: .
D gene: .
CDR3 protein: CAWSSPQEGPPLHF
CDR3 DNA: TGTGCCTGGAGTTCTCCACAAGAAGGGCCACCCCTCCACTTT

V gene: TRBV11-3
J gene: TRBJ1-1
clone size: .
D gene: TRBD1
CDR3 protein: CASSLTGAEAFF
CDR3 DNA: TGTGCCAGCAGCTTGACAGGGGCTGAAGCTTTCTTT

V gene: TRBV7-2
J gene: TRBJ1-1
clone size: few
D gene: .
CDR3 protein: CASSLRVYGTEAFF
CDR3 DNA: TGTGCCAGCAGCTTAAGGGTTTACGGCACTGAAGCTTTCTTT

V gene: TRBV7-2
J gene: TRBJ2-5
clone size: .
D gene: .
CDR3 protein: CASCIRAETQYF
CDR3 DNA: TGTGCCAGCTGTATCAGGGCAGAGACCCAGTACTTC

V gene: TRBV6-5
J gene: TRBJ2-1
clone size: .
D gene: TRBD2
CDR3 protein: CASRGGSGHNEQFF
CDR3 DNA: TGTGCCAGCAGGGGCGGGAGCGGTCACAATGAGCAGTTCTTC